The clone carrying this T cell receptor (beta chain) has a handful of counts. The antigen is unknown. The data belong to a study of beta chain features in type 1 diabetes. General study findings and limits: TCRB CDR3s from Type 1 diabetes patients were moderately but significantly shorter in all four CD4+ subsets.

The V gene's germline CDR1 is SGHTS and CDR2 YDEGEE. Trimming took off 4 bases at V and 1 base at J, with 5 bases between the two ends. The CDR3 extends over 12 amino acids. Reverse transcription of all isolated RNA meant that expressed TCRB transcripts were sequenced. Generated by immunoSEQ multiplex PCR, the TCRdb table keeps only in-frame clones and is missing some. The sample carries more than 250,000 clones, 13% to 15% recorded once. The TCR originated in a man aged 25 to 45 with type 1 diabetes. V and J are TRBV5-8 and TRBJ2-5; D ambiguous. The material sequenced was naive CD4+ T cells from blood. The CDR3 region has the DNA TGTGCCAGCAGCCCCGGCCAAGAGACCCAGTACTTC. It encodes CASSPGQETQYF.